Listed below are T cell receptor beta chains from one sample, sequenced in a study of OX40 agonist ivuxolimab in advanced cancers. Profiled with immunoSEQ multiplex PCR; TCRdb holds only in-frame clones, not every one. Of about 81,000 clones listed, more than 75% are singletons. The sequences come from CD4+ or CD8+ T cells sorted from blood, collected in a trial of the OX40 agonist ivuxolimab. These receptors were obtained from an adult with an advanced solid tumor such as melanoma, head and neck, liver or kidney cancer. Both conserved end residues are part of each CDR3. The D gene is left open where the match is weak. Some rows mark clone size as missing; the rest say once, few, many or name a class of expanded clone.

clone_size	v_call	j_call	d_call	cdr3_aa	cdr3_nt
NA	TRBV4-1	TRBJ1-3	NA	CASSQGIASKLDTIYF	TGCGCCAGCAGCCAAGGAATAGCTTCGAAATTGGACACCATATATTTT
once	TRBV19	TRBJ2-1	TRBD2	CASSILTGTSSTNEQFF	TGTGCCAGTAGTATTTTAACCGGGACTAGTAGTACCAATGAGCAGTTCTTC
NA	TRBV7-3	TRBJ1-1	NA	CASSGRGRREAFF	TGTGCCAGCAGCGGCAGGGGTCGCCGTGAAGCTTTCTTT
NA	TRBV7-9	TRBJ1-3	NA	CASSSPHRSFGSSGNTIYF	TGTGCCAGCAGCTCACCCCACAGGTCTTTCGGGAGCTCTGGAAACACCATATATTTT
NA	TRBV7-9	TRBJ1-1	NA	CASSLGSSREGTEAFF	TGTGCCAGCAGCTTAGGCAGTTCCAGGGAAGGCACTGAAGCTTTCTTT
NA	TRBV5-1	TRBJ2-3	NA	CASRQLVGAFTDTQYF	TGCGCCAGCAGACAACTAGTGGGGGCCTTCACAGATACGCAGTATTTT
NA	TRBV6-1	TRBJ1-1	NA	CASSPLSGWAEAFF	TGTGCCAGCAGTCCTCTCTCGGGGTGGGCTGAAGCTTTCTTT
NA	TRBV5-5	TRBJ1-1	NA	CASSFGPANTEAFF	TGTGCCAGCAGCTTCGGGCCAGCAAACACTGAAGCTTTCTTT
NA	TRBV5-4	TRBJ2-1	TRBD2	CASSQGLAGSSYNEQFF	TGTGCCAGCAGTCAAGGGCTAGCGGGGAGCTCCTACAATGAGCAGTTCTTC
NA	TRBV9	TRBJ2-1	NA	CASSPQGGTYNEQFF	TGTGCCAGCAGTCCACAGGGAGGGACCTACAATGAGCAGTTCTTC
NA	TRBV10-2	TRBJ2-6	NA	CASSEGVSGANVLTF	TGCGCCAGCAGTGAGGGTGTCTCTGGGGCCAACGTCCTGACTTTC
NA	TRBV27	TRBJ2-1	TRBD2	CASSFTSGYNNEQFF	TGTGCCAGCAGTTTTACTAGCGGGTACAACAATGAGCAGTTCTTC
NA	TRBV5-1	TRBJ2-3	NA	CASSLSQNTDTQYF	TGCGCCAGCAGCTTGAGCCAGAACACAGATACGCAGTATTTT
NA	TRBV10-3	TRBJ2-7	NA	CAASGGSYEQYF	TGTGCCGCCAGCGGAGGATCCTACGAGCAGTACTTC
few	TRBV6-1	TRBJ1-2	NA	CATLRTLSSYGYTF	TGTGCCACCCTAAGGACTCTCAGCAGCTATGGCTACACCTTC
NA	TRBV6-1	TRBJ2-1	NA	CASSEGFWNEQFF	TGTGCCAGCAGTGAAGGATTTTGGAATGAGCAGTTCTTC
NA	TRBV5-1	TRBJ2-2	NA	CASTLLGGDNTGELFF	TGCGCCAGCACCCTGTTGGGGGGCGATAACACCGGGGAGCTGTTTTTT
NA	TRBV6-6	TRBJ2-3	NA	CASSYDADTQYF	TGTGCCAGCAGTTATGACGCAGATACGCAGTATTTT
NA	TRBV5-1	TRBJ2-2	TRBD1	CASSARDSGTGELFF	TGCGCCAGCAGCGCCCGGGACAGTGGCACCGGGGAGCTGTTTTTT
few	TRBV5-6	TRBJ2-3	TRBD2	CASSLVGGSTDTQYF	TGTGCCAGCAGCTTGGTGGGGGGGAGCACAGATACGCAGTATTTT
NA	TRBV19	TRBJ2-2	NA	CASSISGFSTGELFF	TGTGCCAGTAGTATATCAGGCTTCTCCACCGGGGAGCTGTTTTTT
NA	TRBV7-3	TRBJ1-1	NA	CASSNKTAPDILF	TGTGCCAGCAGCAACAAAACAGCCCCCGATATACTATTT
NA	TRBV9	TRBJ1-6	NA	CASSGGQPNSPLHF	TGTGCCAGCAGCGGGGGGCAGCCGAATTCACCCCTCCACTTT